Included here is one T cell receptor beta chain sequence, with context. This clonotype turned up a few times. This clone's antigen is unknown. Base-call qualities are not available, and no considerably larger clone is one nucleotide away. Ficoll-Paque density gradient centrifugation was the method used to isolate PBMCs. TCRdb lists the instrument as Illumina NovaSeq 6000. cDNA libraries for TCRalpha and TCRbeta were prepared by 5'RACE using constant-segment primers, with sample barcodes and unique molecular identifiers added. Trizol reagent was used to extract RNA from every sample. Library amplification was performed in two PCR steps, and a second sample barcode and Illumina TruSeq adapters were introduced in the second step. Libraries were sequenced on an Illumina NovaSeq with 2 x 150 bp paired-end reads. The published analysis was carried out like this. Demultiplexing of reads and collapsing into UMI-guided consensus sequences were performed with migec v1.2.7. Using mixcr v2.1.11, UMI consensuses were aligned to TRA and TRB V and J templates and then assembled into clonotypes. Expanded or contracted clonotypes were those called significant by both edgeR and NoisET, with noise models trained on biological replicates. For edgeR calls, the cutoffs were a false discovery rate-adjusted p below 0.01 and a log2 fold-change threshold of 1. PCA with hierarchical clustering of max-normalized trajectories of the 1000 most abundant clonotypes was used as exploratory dynamics analysis. Separately sequenced CD4+ and CD8+ repertoires were used to assign a CD4 or CD8 phenotype to each responding clone. TCRdb redid the processing of the public reads, applying fastp at Q25 and MiXCR, and retained in-frame beta chains. Rows matching on CDR3 protein sequence are summarized as one entry with the most common DNA and genes. TCRdb's processing, not the authors' own work, is the source of the V and J calls. The sample has 550,000 to 700,000 distinct CDR3 sequences on record, 17% of them singletons. The ten largest clones capture about 7.4% of the sample.

CDR1 SGDLS and CDR2 YYNGEE were looked up in the germline V gene. The CDR3 runs 16 residues from the cysteine to the phenylalanine. Only CDR3 DNA remains: 48 bases, in frame from the first base. Trimming removed 3 bases from V and 4 bases from J; the gene matches leave 5 bases unexplained. The data were taken from a study of T-cell memory formation after mild COVID-19 (dated by TCRdb to about 2021). Broadly, across the study: TCR sequence clusters from the two donors were found to be largely donor specific. The cohort comprised two young, previously healthy adult volunteers, one female and one male. T-cell clones expanding and contracting after mild COVID-19 in two donors were tracked by longitudinal TCRalpha and TCRbeta repertoire sequencing.

General conclusions and limits of the study: SARS-CoV-2 specificity of the second-wave clones peaking on day 37 was not confirmed. Contracting CD4+ clones appeared mostly in the CM and EM memory subsets, whereas CD8+ clones were enriched in EMRA. Some responding clones were detected in pre-infection memory, suggesting pre-existing cross-reactive memory T cells joined the SARS-CoV-2 response. Only two mild cases were covered in the study, and larger cohorts including severe cases with pre-infection samples were considered necessary. Clones that contracted from day 15 to 85 showed balanced CD4/CD8 phenotypes, whereas a second wave of clones that expanded from day 15 to 37 leaned towards CD4+.

Material for sequencing was PBMCs or a T cell subset sorted from them (not recorded which). This receptor was taken from an adult woman who had mild COVID-19 (a few samples of this study predate the infection). The sample titles of this study are shuffled in the database, so cell type and time point are left out; the donor was told from shared clones. Recombination connected TRBV9 to TRBJ2-1, and TRBD2 aligns with 12 junction nucleotides. The sequenced DNA is TGTGCCAGCAGCGGGGGACTAGCGGGCGGATACAATGAGCAGTTCTTC. Protein translation: CASSGGLAGGYNEQFF.